Below are 14 T cell receptor beta chains sequenced from a single sample in a study of blood T cell repertoires in COVID-19. Using immunoSEQ multiplex PCR, the repertoire was profiled, and TCRdb retains in-frame clones only, with some absent. There are 110,000 or so clones in the sample; more than 60% occur only once, and roughly 2.6% lies in the top ten. Sequencing was done on a sample of peripheral blood. Every receptor here comes from a middle-aged man with acute or convalescent COVID-19.

There are a few counts of this clone. The chain uses TRBV7-6 and TRBJ2-7; 7 nucleotides agree with TRBD2. The CDR3 totals 14 residues. CDR1 is SGHVS, CDR2 FNYEAQ, per germline. V lost 1 base to trimming and J lost 2 bases; unmatched junction nucleotides: 2. CDR3 amino acids: CASSLGRGTYEQYF. The CDR3 nucleotides read TGTGCCAGCAGCTTAGGGCGGGGGACCTACGAGCAGTACTTC.

The chain links TRBV29-1 to TRBJ2-7; 7 bases line up with TRBD1. Looked up from germline, CDR1 is SQVTM and CDR2 is ANQGSEA. Trimming cost V 5 bases and J 4 bases; bases outside gene matches: 8. This CDR3 spans 13 amino acids. For the CDR3, the DNA is TGCAGCGTTCAAACAGGGGCCGAGTACGAGCAGTACTTC. Its translation is CSVQTGAEYEQYF.

This clone was recorded at least ten times. The V gene is TRBV27, the J gene TRBJ2-6; TRBD1 is a possible D gene (6 bases). Germline-derived CDR1 and CDR2 are MNHEY and SMNVEV (reference sequence). This CDR3 contains 17 residues. V lost 8 bases and J lost 0, with 17 bases in between. CDR3 region: CASQPGHGLSGANVLTF. CDR3 DNA sequence: TGTGCCAGCCAACCGGGACACGGCCTCTCTGGGGCCAACGTCCTGACTTTC.

The chain joins TRBV27 to TRBJ2-1; 9 nucleotides line up with TRBD2. Per germline, CDR1 MNHEY and CDR2 SMNVEV (reference sequence). The junction had 7 bases not matched to a gene; V was cut back by 5 bases and J by 5 bases. The CDR3 covers 15 residues. CDR3 DNA sequence: TGTGCCAGCAGTCAATTAGCGGGGGTTAACAATGAGCAGTTCTTC. This gives the protein CASSQLAGVNNEQFF.

The CDR3 nucleotides read TGTGCCAGCAGTTCCGGACTAGCGGGAGGCGAGCAGTACTTC. This gives the protein CASSSGLAGGEQYF. The rearrangement joins TRBV28 to TRBJ2-7; 14 bases line up with TRBD2. Germline V CDR1 and CDR2: MDHEN, SYDVKM. Losses at the gene ends were 4 bases for V and 6 bases for J; bases not matched to a gene: 2. There are 14 residues in the CDR3.

The chain links TRBV5-1 to TRBJ2-5, with TRBD2 identical over 10 bases. V was clipped by 3 bases and J by 6 bases; unmatched bases: 11. This CDR3 is 16 amino acids long. Germline CDR1 is SGHRS and CDR2 is YFSETQ. CDR3 bases: TGCGCCAGCAGCTGGTCCAGCGGGGGGGCCGGGAAGACCCAGTACTTC. Residues: CASSWSSGGAGKTQYF.

This clone has a single count. This chain connects TRBV2 to TRBJ2-4; 9 bases are shared with TRBD1. Losses at the gene ends were 7 bases for V and 4 bases for J; bases not matched to a gene: 11. This CDR3 has 16 amino acids. Looked up from germline, CDR1 is SNHLY and CDR2 is FYNNEI. CDR3 residues: CASNHRGRVTKNIQYF. The CDR3 DNA follows: TGTGCCAGCAACCACAGGGGGCGGGTAACAAAAAACATTCAGTACTTC.

This chain connects TRBV27 to TRBJ1-6; the match to TRBD1 covers 8 bases. V dropped 7 bases and J dropped 9; count of bases not matched to a gene: 8. The CDR3 length is 14 residues. Germline lookup yields CDR1 MNHEY and CDR2 SMNVEV (reference sequence). The CDR3 protein is CASKPDRASSPLHF. CDR3 sequence (DNA): TGTGCCAGCAAGCCGGACAGGGCAAGTTCACCCCTCCACTTT.

Only one count was recorded for this clone. This chain uses TRBV6-5 with TRBJ1-3; 7 bases agree with TRBD1. The V segment lost 2 bases and the J segment 2 bases; nucleotides outside the gene matches: 0. This CDR3 spans 14 amino acids. Germline CDR1 MNHEY, CDR2 SVGAGI. CDR3 region: CASSYRGPGNTIYF. In DNA, the CDR3 is TGTGCCAGCAGTTACAGGGGGCCTGGAAACACCATATATTTT.

The chain is built from TRBV12-3 or TRBV12-4 and TRBJ1-1; a possible D gene is TRBD1 (5 bases). V was shortened by 6 bases and J by 0 bases, with 8 bases between the two germline ends. The CDR3 covers 13 residues. CDR3 DNA sequence: TGTGCCAGCAGCCGACAGATGAACACTGAAGCTTTCTTT. This codes for CASSRQMNTEAFF.

The chain is built from TRBV5-1 and TRBJ1-4, with 8 nucleotides matching TRBD1. Germline lookup yields CDR1 SGHRS and CDR2 YFSETQ. V lost 3 bases to trimming and J lost 6 bases; unmatched junction nucleotides: 7. CDR3 length equals 15 residues. The chain's CDR3 is CASSYFGQGDEKLFF. Written as DNA, the CDR3 is TGCGCCAGCAGCTATTTCGGACAGGGAGATGAAAAACTGTTTTTT.

The chain combines TRBV28 with TRBJ2-4, with D tentatively TRBD1 (6 bases). V was shortened by 1 base and J by 5 bases, with 6 bases between the two germline ends. The CDR3 runs 13 residues. Per germline, CDR1 MDHEN and CDR2 SYDVKM. CDR3 nucleotides: TGTGCCAGCAGTTTATACAGGGAAAACATTCAGTACTTC. This translates into CASSLYRENIQYF.

This clone was picked up a small number of times. This chain connects TRBV6-1 to TRBJ2-7, with D unclear. The germline V and J ends were trimmed by 0 bases and 6 bases, with 6 bases remaining between them. The CDR3 totals 12 residues. The germline gives CDR1 MNHNS, CDR2 SASEGT. The CDR3 loop is CASSEAGVEQYF. Written as DNA, the CDR3 is TGTGCCAGCAGTGAAGCTGGAGTCGAGCAGTACTTC.

This sequence joins TRBV6-1 and TRBJ1-5; weak D call: TRBD1 (5 bases). Germline V CDR1 and CDR2: MNHNS, SASEGT. Trimming pared 1 base from V and 5 bases from J, leaving 9 bases between. This CDR3 has 14 residues. As DNA, the CDR3 is TGTGCCAGCAGTGAAGACAGGCCCTATCAGCCCCAGCATTTT. Translated, it gives CASSEDRPYQPQHF.